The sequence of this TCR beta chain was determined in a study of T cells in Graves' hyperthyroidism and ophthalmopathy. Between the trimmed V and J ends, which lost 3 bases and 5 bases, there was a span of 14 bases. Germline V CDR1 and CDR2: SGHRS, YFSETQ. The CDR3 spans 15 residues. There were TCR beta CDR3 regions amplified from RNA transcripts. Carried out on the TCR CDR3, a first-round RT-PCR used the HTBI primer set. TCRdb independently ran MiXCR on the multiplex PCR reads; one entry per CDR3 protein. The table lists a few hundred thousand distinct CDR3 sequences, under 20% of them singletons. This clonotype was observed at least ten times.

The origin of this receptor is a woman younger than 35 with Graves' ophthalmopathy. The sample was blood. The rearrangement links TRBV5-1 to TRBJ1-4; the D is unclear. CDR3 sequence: CASSWEGGPNEKLFF. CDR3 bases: TGCGCCAGCAGCTGGGAGGGCGGACCAAATGAAAAACTGTTTTTT. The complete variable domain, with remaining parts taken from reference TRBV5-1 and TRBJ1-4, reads KAGVTQTPRYLIKTRGQQVTLSCSPISGHRSVSWYQQTPGQGLQFLFEYFSETQRNKGNFPGRFSGRQFSNSRSEMNVSTLELGDSALYLCASSWEGGPNEKLFFGSGTQLSVL.